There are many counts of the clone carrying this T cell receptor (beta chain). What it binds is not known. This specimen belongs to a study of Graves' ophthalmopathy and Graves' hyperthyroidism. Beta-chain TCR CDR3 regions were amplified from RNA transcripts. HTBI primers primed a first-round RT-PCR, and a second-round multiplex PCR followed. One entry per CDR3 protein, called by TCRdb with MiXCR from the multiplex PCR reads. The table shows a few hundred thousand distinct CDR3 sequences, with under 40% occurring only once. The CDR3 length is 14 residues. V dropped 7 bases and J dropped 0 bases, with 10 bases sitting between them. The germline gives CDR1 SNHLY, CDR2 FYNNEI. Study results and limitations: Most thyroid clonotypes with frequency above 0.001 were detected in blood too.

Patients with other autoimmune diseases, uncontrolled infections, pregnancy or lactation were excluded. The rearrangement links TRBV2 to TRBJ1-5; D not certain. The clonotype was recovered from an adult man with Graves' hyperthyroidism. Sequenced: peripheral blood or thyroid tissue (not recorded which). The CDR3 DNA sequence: TGTGCCAGCACCCCCGAGAATAGCAATCAGCCCCAGCATTTT. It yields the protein CASTPENSNQPQHF.